Listed below are T cell receptor beta chains from one sample, sequenced in a study of tumor-infiltrating lymphocytes in oesophageal squamous cell carcinoma. TCRdb ran MiXCR on the PCR reads and lists one entry per CDR3 protein. The repertoire includes just under 20,000 distinct CDR3 sequences, roughly 40% of them detected once, and roughly 38% sits in the top ten. The sequenced sample was esophageal tumor tissue. Receptors originate from a male donor with esophageal squamous cell carcinoma. Both conserved end residues are part of each CDR3. Each record gives: V gene, clone size, D gene, J gene, CDR3 protein, CDR3 DNA. D genes are given only for firm matches. Clone size is stated in some rows and not others, as once, few, many or a class when expanded.

V gene: TRBV7-9; clone size: many; D gene: TRBD1; J gene: TRBJ2-3; CDR3 protein: CASKDRNTDTQYF; CDR3 DNA: TGTGCCAGCAAGGACAGGAACACAGATACGCAGTATTTT
V gene: TRBV11-1; clone size: .; D gene: TRBD2; J gene: TRBJ2-7; CDR3 protein: CASSRTSTYEQYF; CDR3 DNA: TGTGCCAGCAGTCGGACTAGCACCTACGAGCAGTACTTC
V gene: TRBV19; clone size: many; D gene: .; J gene: TRBJ1-1; CDR3 protein: CASSIVSDTEAFF; CDR3 DNA: TGTGCCAGTAGTATAGTTTCAGACACTGAAGCTTTCTTT
V gene: TRBV7-2; clone size: large; D gene: TRBD2; J gene: TRBJ2-7; CDR3 protein: CASSLNPSGSYEQYF; CDR3 DNA: TGTGCCAGCAGCTTAAACCCTAGCGGGAGTTACGAGCAGTACTTC
V gene: TRBV20-1; clone size: .; D gene: .; J gene: TRBJ2-1; CDR3 protein: CSASPSAVINEQFF; CDR3 DNA: TGCAGTGCTAGCCCCTCGGCGGTGATCAATGAGCAGTTCTTC
V gene: TRBV12-3/TRBV12-4; clone size: .; D gene: TRBD1; J gene: TRBJ2-5; CDR3 protein: CASSFSRDRGLETQYF; CDR3 DNA: TGTGCCAGCAGTTTCAGCCGGGACAGGGGTTTAGAGACCCAGTACTTC
V gene: TRBV12-3/TRBV12-4; clone size: .; D gene: TRBD1; J gene: TRBJ2-7; CDR3 protein: CASSSGQEGPEQYF; CDR3 DNA: TGTGCCAGCAGTTCGGGACAGGAAGGCCCCGAGCAGTACTTC
V gene: TRBV7-9; clone size: medium-sized; D gene: TRBD1; J gene: TRBJ2-2; CDR3 protein: CASSLGGGAFDGELFF; CDR3 DNA: TGTGCCAGCAGCTTAGGAGGGGGCGCGTTCGACGGGGAGCTGTTTTTT
V gene: TRBV9; clone size: many; D gene: .; J gene: TRBJ2-1; CDR3 protein: CASSERGLANEQFF; CDR3 DNA: TGTGCCAGCAGCGAGAGGGGCCTAGCTAATGAGCAGTTCTTC
V gene: TRBV7-8; clone size: .; D gene: TRBD2; J gene: TRBJ2-1; CDR3 protein: CASSTLAGERNEQFF; CDR3 DNA: TGTGCCAGCAGCACCTTAGCGGGAGAGCGCAATGAGCAGTTCTTC
V gene: TRBV7-8; clone size: .; D gene: .; J gene: TRBJ2-1; CDR3 protein: CASSLAGGGADEQFF; CDR3 DNA: TGTGCCAGCAGCTTAGCGGGAGGGGGAGCGGATGAGCAGTTCTTC
V gene: TRBV18; clone size: .; D gene: TRBD1; J gene: TRBJ2-7; CDR3 protein: CASSPGTEYEQYF; CDR3 DNA: TGTGCCAGCTCACCCGGGACAGAATACGAGCAGTACTTC
V gene: TRBV12-3/TRBV12-4; clone size: .; D gene: TRBD2; J gene: TRBJ2-1; CDR3 protein: CASITPGTSVRGEQFF; CDR3 DNA: TGTGCCAGCATCACTCCCGGGACTAGCGTGAGAGGAGAGCAGTTCTTC
V gene: TRBV27; clone size: many; D gene: TRBD1; J gene: TRBJ2-5; CDR3 protein: CASSVDPGTGGQETQYF; CDR3 DNA: TGTGCCAGCAGTGTGGACCCCGGGACAGGGGGCCAAGAGACCCAGTACTTC
V gene: TRBV10-2; clone size: .; D gene: .; J gene: TRBJ1-2; CDR3 protein: CASGGSGYTF; CDR3 DNA: TGCGCCAGCGGCGGCAGTGGCTACACCTTC
V gene: TRBV7-2; clone size: once; D gene: TRBD1; J gene: TRBJ2-7; CDR3 protein: CASSYGQGWPYEQYF; CDR3 DNA: TGTGCCAGCAGCTATGGACAGGGATGGCCCTACGAGCAGTACTTC
V gene: TRBV5-5; clone size: many; D gene: .; J gene: TRBJ1-1; CDR3 protein: CASSFGENTEAFF; CDR3 DNA: TGTGCCAGCAGCTTTGGTGAGAACACTGAAGCTTTCTTT
V gene: TRBV28; clone size: .; D gene: .; J gene: TRBJ2-3; CDR3 protein: CANPRLGRSDTQYF; CDR3 DNA: TGTGCCAACCCTCGGTTGGGAAGGTCCGATACGCAGTATTTT
V gene: TRBV6-6; clone size: .; D gene: .; J gene: TRBJ2-2; CDR3 protein: CASSYLYPGPRLTGELFF; CDR3 DNA: TGTGCCAGCAGTTACCTCTACCCGGGCCCCCGACTCACCGGGGAGCTGTTTTTT
V gene: TRBV7-8; clone size: .; D gene: TRBD1; J gene: TRBJ2-5; CDR3 protein: CASSRLPGQGWETQYF; CDR3 DNA: TGTGCCAGCAGCCGACTCCCAGGACAGGGTTGGGAGACCCAGTACTTC
V gene: TRBV20-1; clone size: .; D gene: TRBD1; J gene: TRBJ1-2; CDR3 protein: CSARRTGGPWDGYTF; CDR3 DNA: TGCAGTGCTAGACGAACAGGGGGCCCCTGGGATGGCTACACCTTC
V gene: TRBV7-9; clone size: few; D gene: .; J gene: TRBJ2-1; CDR3 protein: CASTMGGVYNEQFF; CDR3 DNA: TGTGCCAGCACTATGGGGGGCGTTTACAATGAGCAGTTCTTC
V gene: TRBV28; clone size: many; D gene: TRBD1; J gene: TRBJ2-3; CDR3 protein: CASSFLQDRGPDTQYF; CDR3 DNA: TGTGCCAGCAGTTTTCTCCAGGACAGGGGACCGGATACGCAGTATTTT
V gene: TRBV12-3/TRBV12-4; clone size: many; D gene: .; J gene: TRBJ2-2; CDR3 protein: CASSFLGNTGELFF; CDR3 DNA: TGTGCCAGCAGTTTTCTGGGGAACACCGGGGAGCTGTTTTTT
V gene: TRBV19; clone size: few; D gene: .; J gene: TRBJ2-2; CDR3 protein: CASTQDSYTGELFF; CDR3 DNA: TGTGCCAGTACCCAAGACAGCTACACCGGGGAGCTGTTTTTT
V gene: TRBV19; clone size: .; D gene: .; J gene: TRBJ1-2; CDR3 protein: CASTPAGGDYGYTF; CDR3 DNA: TGTGCCAGTACTCCGGCGGGAGGGGACTATGGCTACACCTTC